This T cell receptor (beta chain) was retrieved from a study of T cell repertoires in cytomegalovirus infection. This clonotype was recorded at least ten times. As yet, its antigen is unknown. Study-wide points: CMV-specific TCR beta clonotypes restricted by HLA-C were the ones dominating the ex vivo response.

TCRdb ran MiXCR on the reads and lists one entry per CDR3 protein. Among about 200,000 distinct CDR3 sequences listed, roughly 9% were seen once. Trimming pared 1 base from V and 4 bases from J, leaving 11 bases between. Germline loops: CDR1 SGHTA, CDR2 FQGNSA. The CDR3 covers 15 residues. The sequence was obtained from a human donor in good health (CMV status not recorded). Some clones in this sample may be carry-over from other donors' samples. The sequencing input was PBMCs. The chain joins TRBV7-2 to TRBJ2-1; D is perhaps TRBD2 (7 bases). The CDR3 DNA is TGTGCCAGCAGCTTAGGAGGGGGGGTTTACAATGAGCAGTTCTTC. This encodes CASSLGGGVYNEQFF.